Below are 18 T cell receptor beta chains sequenced from a single sample in a study of identical twins (dated by TCRdb to 2015 to 2016). Libraries came from 5' RACE. Sequenced using an Illumina HiSeq 2000. TCRdb reran the public reads through fastp at Q25 and MiXCR, keeping productive beta chains. When rows share a CDR3 protein, they turn into one entry using the most common DNA and genes. This sample is represented by around 1.7 million distinct CDR3 sequences; about 32% of them were singletons. About 0.25% of the sample belongs to the ten largest clones. The sample comprised cord blood. The receptors were gathered from a newborn girl in good health.

This clonotype occurred once. V and J are TRBV19 and TRBJ2-1; tentatively, D is TRBD2 (6 bases). The CDR3 has 16 residues. V lost 4 bases and J 3 bases, leaving 16 bases between the germline ends. Germline values: CDR1 LNHDA, CDR2 SQIVND (reference sequence). This CDR3 reads CASSNLGVSGYNEQFF. The CDR3 DNA follows: TGTGCCAGTAGTAACCTCGGTGTTAGCGGCTACAATGAGCAGTTCTTC.

The sample holds a few counts of this clonotype. J is TRBJ2-4 and V is TRBV20-1; 12 nucleotides align to TRBD2. With V trimmed by 6 bases and J by 0 bases, 6 bases remained unmatched. The CDR3 contains 16 residues. Germline CDR1 is DFQATT and CDR2 is SNEGSKA (reference sequence). CDR3 protein: CSAAPGLAGAKNIQYF. The CDR3, as DNA: TGCAGTGCGGCCCCGGGACTAGCGGGAGCCAAAAACATTCAGTACTTC.

This clonotype was seen a handful of times. V is TRBV27 and J is TRBJ2-7, with 8 bases that match TRBD2. The length of the CDR3 is 14 residues. The trim removed 5 bases at V and 4 bases at J, leaving 7 bases unmatched. Germline lookup yields CDR1 MNHEY and CDR2 SMNVEV (reference sequence). Here the CDR3 reads CASSIGRGNYEQYF. CDR3 bases: TGTGCCAGCAGTATCGGGAGGGGGAATTACGAGCAGTACTTC.

This clonotype has more than one count but fewer than ten. In nucleotides, the CDR3 is TGTGCCATCAGTGAACAGTTCTACGAGCAGTACTTC. Translated, it gives CAISEQFYEQYF. The chain couples TRBV10-3 to TRBJ2-7; D remains ambiguous. Trimming removed 3 bases at V and 3 bases at J, with 6 bases between. Germline lookup yields CDR1 ENHRY and CDR2 SYGVKD. CDR3 size: 12 residues.

The gene calls are TRBV5-1 and TRBJ2-2; either TRBD1 or TRBD2 may supply D (6 bases each). Trimming took 4 bases from V and 6 from J, leaving 16 bases between them. The germline gives CDR1 SGHRS, CDR2 YFSETQ. This CDR3 spans 15 amino acids. The CDR3 sequence: CASSPLTGASGELFF. For the CDR3, the DNA is TGCGCCAGCAGCCCCCTAACGGGGGCGTCCGGGGAGCTGTTTTTT.

The CDR3 protein is CSADSYNEQFF. The CDR3 region has the DNA TGCAGTGCCGACTCCTACAATGAGCAGTTCTTC. V and J are TRBV20-1 and TRBJ2-1, with D unresolved. Germline V CDR1 and CDR2: DFQATT, SNEGSKA (reference sequence). V dropped 6 bases and J dropped 0 bases, with 3 bases sitting between them. The CDR3 extends over 11 amino acids.

The J gene is TRBJ2-4, the V gene TRBV20-1; 8 bases align to TRBD1. The CDR3 sequence is 13 residues long. The ends lost 6 bases at V and 3 bases at J; junction bases unmatched: 4. CDR1 and CDR2 (germline): DFQATT, SNEGSKA (reference sequence). As DNA, the CDR3 is TGCAGTGCAGACGGACAGGGCAAAAACATTCAGTACTTC. It specifies CSADGQGKNIQYF.

This clonotype was recorded a few times. J is TRBJ2-3 and V is TRBV20-1; 9 bases agree with TRBD2. Looked up from germline, CDR1 is DFQATT and CDR2 is SNEGSKA (reference sequence). This CDR3 has 16 amino acids. V lost 6 bases and J lost 2; bases outside the gene matches: 12. CDR3 residues: CSARGSGGIPTDTQYF. The CDR3 DNA reads as TGCAGTGCGAGGGGTAGCGGGGGAATACCCACAGATACGCAGTATTTT.

The J gene is TRBJ2-5, the V gene TRBV14, with no clear D. The CDR3 runs 15 residues. The germline V gene has CDR1 SGHDN and CDR2 FVKESK. V was trimmed by 2 bases and J by 2 bases, leaving 12 bases between them. DNA for the CDR3: TGTGCCAGCAGCCAACTCTTGGGTATACAAGAGACCCAGTACTTC. Protein product: CASSQLLGIQETQYF.

At least ten counts were recorded for this clonotype. The chain is built from TRBV5-1 and TRBJ2-3; 8 bases are shared with TRBD2. The CDR3 is 17 amino acids. Per the germline V gene, CDR1 is SGHRS and CDR2 is YFSETQ. The V gene end was trimmed by 1 base and the J gene end by 2 bases; junction bases not matched to a gene: 9. The CDR3 DNA reads as TGCGCCAGCAGCTTGAGCGGGAGACCACGTTCCACAGATACGCAGTATTTT. Protein: CASSLSGRPRSTDTQYF. Together with reference TRBV5-1 and TRBJ2-3, the CDR3 gives the full variable domain: KAGVTQTPRYLIKTRGQQVTLSCSPISGHRSVSWYQQTPGQGLQFLFEYFSETQRNKGNFPGRFSGRQFSNSRSEMNVSTLELGDSALYLCASSLSGRPRSTDTQYFGPGTRLTVL.

This clonotype was seen more than once but under ten times. The chain employs TRBV6-1 and TRBJ1-1; TRBD1 is a possible D gene (6 bases). Germline-derived CDR1 and CDR2 are MNHNS and SASEGT. V was pared by 2 bases and J by 1 base, with 11 bases between. The CDR3 has 15 residues. CDR3 sequence: CASSEHPQGNTEAFF. The CDR3 DNA reads as TGTGCCAGCAGTGAACATCCACAGGGGAACACTGAAGCTTTCTTT.

This clonotype was detected only a few times. This rearrangement joins TRBV10-3 to TRBJ2-5, with TRBD2 as a possible D gene (5 bases). The CDR3 totals 13 residues. Trimming shortened V by 4 bases and J by 6 bases, and 12 bases separated the two germline ends. CDR1 is ENHRY and CDR2 is SYGVKD in the germline V gene. The CDR3 reads CAISGTSFQTQYF. The CDR3 DNA sequence: TGTGCCATCAGTGGCACTAGTTTCCAGACCCAGTACTTC.

This clonotype was counted ten times or more. The V call is TRBV28, the J call TRBJ2-7; weak D call: TRBD1 (5 bases). The CDR3 consists of 12 residues. Trimming took off 7 bases at V and 1 base at J, with 8 bases between the two ends. The germline CDR1 and CDR2 sequences are MDHEN and SYDVKM. CDR3: CASMGLSYEQYF. In DNA form, the CDR3 reads TGTGCCAGCATGGGGCTGTCCTACGAGCAGTACTTC.

There are a few counts of this clonotype. The chain couples TRBV5-8 to TRBJ2-7; the D gene is possibly TRBD1 (6 bases). The germline V gene has CDR1 SGHTS and CDR2 YDEGEE. The ends were cut back, 5 bases at V and 7 bases at J, with 19 bases in the middle. This CDR3 is 14 amino acids long. In DNA, the CDR3 is TGTGCCAGCAGTATAGTACACAGGGAGTGGGAGCAGTACTTC. Protein: CASSIVHREWEQYF. Variable domain in full (rest from reference TRBV5-8 and TRBJ2-7): EAGVTQSPTHLIKTRGQQATLRCSPISGHTSVYWYQQALGLGLQFLLWYDEGEERNRGNFPPRFSGRQFPNYSSELNVNALELEDSALYLCASSIVHREWEQYFGPGTRLTVT.

This clonotype was recorded a few times. This chain connects TRBV18 to TRBJ1-4; 9 bases are a match to TRBD1. The V segment lost 1 base and the J segment 8 bases; nucleotides outside the gene matches: 5. This CDR3 comprises 15 residues. CDR1 is KGHSH and CDR2 is LQKENI in the germline V gene. DNA of the CDR3: TGTGCCAGCTCACCACGCCGGGACAGGGACGAAAAACTGTTTTTT. This sequence encodes CASSPRRDRDEKLFF.

J is TRBJ2-4 and V is TRBV20-1, with D perhaps matching TRBD1 or TRBD2 (5 bases each). The CDR3 extends over 16 amino acids. With 3 bases removed from V and 9 bases from J, the gap between germline ends came to 24 bases. Germline loops: CDR1 DFQATT, CDR2 SNEGSKA (reference sequence). This chain's CDR3 is CSARPRPGRLFFIQYF. CDR3 in DNA: TGCAGTGCTAGGCCTCGACCGGGACGCTTGTTTTTCATTCAGTACTTC.

This chain joins TRBV27 and TRBJ2-1; D remains ambiguous. This CDR3 comprises 14 residues. The V end lost 2 bases, the J end lost 2 bases, and 7 bases lay between the germline ends. Per the germline V gene, CDR1 is MNHEY and CDR2 is SMNVEV (reference sequence). The CDR3: CASSLQDTYNEQFF. DNA of the CDR3: TGTGCCAGCAGTTTACAAGACACCTACAATGAGCAGTTCTTC.

This chain links TRBV2 with TRBJ2-3, with 8 bases lining up with TRBD1. J gave up 3 bases and V 3 bases, and 11 bases lay outside the gene matches. CDR3 length: 17 amino acids. The germline V gene encodes CDR1 SNHLY and CDR2 FYNNEI. The CDR3: CASSETVNRGRTDTQYF. CDR3 sequence (DNA): TGTGCCAGCAGTGAGACAGTCAACAGGGGGAGGACAGATACGCAGTATTTT.